One T cell receptor beta chain is described in this entry. Its antigen remains unidentified. V lost 10 bases and J lost 2, with 7 bases in between. The CDR3 has 11 amino acids. The germline CDR1 and CDR2 sequences are MNHEY and SMNVEV (reference sequence). The assay was immunoSEQ multiplex PCR, and TCRdb's table has in-frame clones only and misses some. The table shows around 97,000 clones, with 80% to 95% occurring only once. The sample originates from a study of graft-versus-host responses after intestinal transplantation. Study-level findings and limits: Analysis identified GvH clones in recipient marrow, with some appearing first in ileum or blood.

The TCR originated in a human donor who received an intestinal transplant. This rearrangement joins TRBV27 to TRBJ2-3, with D hard to call. Sequences were derived from unstimulated CD8+ T cells sorted from spleen or lymph node cells, sampled before intestinal transplant. The CDR3 is CATTYTDTQYF. The CDR3 coding sequence is TGTGCCACCACTTACACAGATACGCAGTATTTT.